Listed below are T cell receptor beta chains from one sample, sequenced in a study of blood T cells in healthy people across ages. TCRdb recomputed calls from the 5' RACE reads with MiXCR, one row per CDR3 protein. The table has about 640,000 distinct CDR3 sequences, about 43% seen once. Material: blood. These receptors all stem from a man aged 80 or over in good health. The CDR3 runs from the conserved cysteine through the conserved F or W. Each record gives: D gene, V gene, clone size, J gene, CDR3 length, CDR3 DNA, CDR3 protein. A D gene is named only where the DNA matches it firmly. Clone size is given for some rows only: seen once, a few or many times, or a class if the clone is expanded.

>NA|TRBV4-3|few|TRBJ1-3|16
TGCGCCAGCAGCCAAGAGGTGGTCAGCTCTGGAAACACCATATATTTT
CASSQEVVSSGNTIYF
>NA|TRBV5-4|NA|TRBJ1-2|14
TGTGCCAGCACCCCGGGACGGACTAACTATGGCTACACCTTC
CASTPGRTNYGYTF
>NA|TRBV6-5|NA|TRBJ2-5|15
TGTGCCAGCAGTTACTCTGTGGGGAACCAAGAGACCCAGTACTTC
CASSYSVGNQETQYF
>TRBD1|TRBV5-1|NA|TRBJ2-5|14
TGCGCCAGCAGCACCATAGGGGGCCAAGAGACCCAGTATTTC
CASSTIGGQETQYF
>NA|TRBV7-2|NA|TRBJ2-5|12
TGTGCCAGCATCTTATTAATGGAGGCCCAGTACTTC
CASILLMEAQYF
>NA|TRBV10-3|many|TRBJ2-7|13
TGTGCCATCAGCGGACAAAGCTCCTACGAGCAGTACTTC
CAISGQSSYEQYF
>NA|TRBV5-1|many|TRBJ1-1|16
TGCGCCAGCAGCTTGCAGACCTCGACCGGGAACACTGAAGTTTTCTTT
CASSLQTSTGNTEVFF
>NA|TRBV21-1|few|TRBJ2-7|16
TGTGCCAGCAGCAAAGGAGGCACAGGGGCGATCTACGAGCAGTACTTC
CASSKGGTGAIYEQYF
>TRBD2|TRBV20-1|few|TRBJ2-7|16
TGCAGTGCAAATCCGGGACTAGCGGCCACACCGTACGAGCAGTACTTC
CSANPGLAATPYEQYF
>NA|TRBV12-3/TRBV12-4|NA|TRBJ2-1|13
TGTGCCAGCGCAGACCTCCGGATCCATGAGCAGTTCTTC
CASADLRIHEQFF
>TRBD1|TRBV6-2/TRBV6-3|NA|TRBJ2-7|12
TGTGCCAGCACGGACAGGGACTACGAGCAGTACTTC
CASTDRDYEQYF
>NA|TRBV7-2|NA|TRBJ2-1|14
TGTGCCAGCACCTTGGACGGGGCCTACAATGAGCAGTTCTTC
CASTLDGAYNEQFF
>NA|TRBV5-1|NA|TRBJ2-3|14
TGCGCCAGCAGCCACAACGGGAAGGTAGATACGCAGTATTTT
CASSHNGKVDTQYF
>TRBD2|TRBV29-1|NA|TRBJ2-1|15
TGCAGCGTTAAGACTAGCGGGAGTTGGTACAATGAGCAGTTCTTC
CSVKTSGSWYNEQFF
>NA|TRBV2|NA|TRBJ2-1|12
TGTGCCAGCAAAGAAACTACCAATGAGCAGTTCTTC
CASKETTNEQFF
>TRBD1|TRBV6-2/TRBV6-3|NA|TRBJ2-2|16
TGTGCCAGCAGCCGTGACAGGGCCGCGAGGACCGGGGAGCTGTTTTTT
CASSRDRAARTGELFF
>NA|TRBV7-8|few|TRBJ2-4|12
TGTGCCAGCAGCTCGACGGGGAACATTCAGTACTTC
CASSSTGNIQYF
>TRBD1|TRBV12-3/TRBV12-4|NA|TRBJ1-2|15
TGTGCCAGCAGTATGACAGGGGTATTGAACTATGGCTACACCTTC
CASSMTGVLNYGYTF
>NA|TRBV3-1|few|TRBJ2-1|17
TGTGCCAGCAGCCAAGTGTTCGCAGTTCGAGGATACAATGAGCAGTTCTTC
CASSQVFAVRGYNEQFF
>TRBD1|TRBV7-9|few|TRBJ2-5|15
TGTGCCAGCAGCCTTGACAGGGGAGTGCAAGAGACCCAGTACTTC
CASSLDRGVQETQYF
>NA|TRBV6-1|NA|TRBJ2-7|15
TGTGCCAGCAGTGGGACTCGCCTCTCCTACAATGAGCAGTACTTC
CASSGTRLSYNEQYF
>TRBD1|TRBV7-8|NA|TRBJ2-1|16
TGTGCCAGCAGCCCCCGGACAGGGCTAGTTTACAGTGAGCAGTTCTTC
CASSPRTGLVYSEQFF
>TRBD2|TRBV7-9|NA|TRBJ2-1|15
TGTGCCAGCAGCTTTGTTAGCGGGAGGGTGAATGAGCAGTTCTTC
CASSFVSGRVNEQFF
>NA|TRBV20-1|NA|TRBJ2-7|13
TGCAGTGCTAGAGGGTCGCCGGCCTACGAGCAGTACTTC
CSARGSPAYEQYF
>TRBD2|TRBV20-1|few|TRBJ2-5|16
TGCAGTGCCCGTTCACTAGCGGGAGGTACCCAAGAGACCCAGTACTTC
CSARSLAGGTQETQYF
>TRBD1|TRBV20-1|NA|TRBJ2-1|13
TGCAGTGCTAGTACAGGGGGCTACAATGAGCAGTTCTTC
CSASTGGYNEQFF
>NA|TRBV21-1|NA|TRBJ1-3|15
TGTGCCAGCACTACAGCGATCCTCTCTGGAAACACCATATATTTT
CASTTAILSGNTIYF
>NA|TRBV29-1|NA|TRBJ1-1|12
TGCAGCGTTGGAGAAGCCGGTTCCGAAGCTTTCTTT
CSVGEAGSEAFF
>NA|TRBV10-3|many|TRBJ2-1|16
TGTGCCATCAGCGCCGGGGGCCCTAGCTCCTACAATGAGCAGTTCTTC
CAISAGGPSSYNEQFF
>TRBD2|TRBV7-2|NA|TRBJ2-3|16
TGTGCCAGCAGCTTGAGCACTAGCGGGGGGGCGAATACGCAGTATTTT
CASSLSTSGGANTQYF
>NA|TRBV20-1|NA|TRBJ2-5|14
TGCAGTGCTAGAGGGGCCAGCCGCCAAGAGAGCCAGTACTTC
CSARGASRQESQYF
>NA|TRBV14|few|TRBJ2-7|15
TGTGCCAGCAGCCCTGCGCGTGGGATGATCTACGAGCAGTACTTC
CASSPARGMIYEQYF
>NA|TRBV12-3/TRBV12-4|few|TRBJ2-3|14
TGTGCCAGCAGTTTAGCCCAGGGTTCGGATACGCAGTATTTT
CASSLAQGSDTQYF
>TRBD2|TRBV7-2|few|TRBJ2-2|15
TGTGCCAGCAGCATAAGCGGGAGCAGCACCGGGGAGCTGTTTTTT
CASSISGSSTGELFF
>NA|TRBV21-1|NA|TRBJ2-1|19
TGTGCCAGCAGCAAAAAAAAAGGCGGAGGACAGGAACACCAAGAGACCCAGTTCTTC
CASSKKKGGGQEHQETQFF
>NA|TRBV7-7|NA|TRBJ2-2|18
TGTGCCAGCAGCTTGTCCGGGGCGTGGGCCCTGAACACCGGGGAGCTGTTTTTT
CASSLSGAWALNTGELFF
>NA|TRBV20-1|NA|TRBJ2-7|13
TGCAGTGTCAGGGGAGGGAAGGTGAACGAGCAGTACTTC
CSVRGGKVNEQYF
>TRBD2|TRBV6-2/TRBV6-3|few|TRBJ2-7|17
TGTGCCAGCAGTTACGGGACTAGCGGGAGTTCCTCCTACGAGCAGTACTTC
CASSYGTSGSSSYEQYF
>NA|TRBV20-1|NA|TRBJ2-3|15
TGCAGTGCTAGAGATCCCGCGCCTAGCACAGATACGCAGTATTTT
CSARDPAPSTDTQYF
>TRBD1|TRBV7-7|few|TRBJ2-1|13
TGTGCTAGCAGCGTAGGACGGACAGGGTTTAAGTTCTTC
CASSVGRTGFKFF
>NA|TRBV5-1|few|TRBJ2-3|15
TGCGCCAGCAGCTTGGTGGCCTCTAGCACAGATACGCAGTATTTT
CASSLVASSTDTQYF
>TRBD1|TRBV7-8|NA|TRBJ1-5|15
TGTGCCAGCAGCTTAACGTCAGGGGGCGGACAGCCCCAGCATTTT
CASSLTSGGGQPQHF
>NA|TRBV6-2/TRBV6-3|few|TRBJ2-5|11
TGTGCCAGCAGAGCTCCGGGGACCCAGTACTTC
CASRAPGTQYF
>TRBD1|TRBV20-1|many|TRBJ2-1|13
TGCAGTGCGCGCAGACAGGGGGCGGGTGAGCAGTTCTTC
CSARRQGAGEQFF
>NA|TRBV6-2/TRBV6-3|NA|TRBJ1-2|13
TGTGCCAGCAGCCTCAGAGGCACGGAGGGCTACACCTTC
CASSLRGTEGYTF
>TRBD1|TRBV5-1|NA|TRBJ2-1|15
TGCGCCAGCAGCGGAAGACAGGGAGTCTCCAATGAGCAGTTCTTC
CASSGRQGVSNEQFF
>NA|TRBV29-1|NA|TRBJ2-7|15
TGCAGCGCCGGATGGGGCAGGGGCCAAATCTACGAGCAGTACTTC
CSAGWGRGQIYEQYF
>NA|TRBV25-1|NA|TRBJ2-5|15
TGTGCCAGCAGCCCTTCGGAGAGGCAGTGGGAGACCCAGTACTTC
CASSPSERQWETQYF
>NA|TRBV7-2|NA|TRBJ2-7|13
TGTGCCAGCAGCCGGGACACTCTTTCCGAGCAGTACTTC
CASSRDTLSEQYF